A selection of T cell receptor beta chains follows, all from one sample in a study of blood T cell repertoires in COVID-19. Measured with immunoSEQ multiplex PCR; TCRdb has only the in-frame clones, and not every one. Among approximately 140,000 clones, around 81% were seen once, and the ten largest hold approximately 8.7%. The sample taken for sequencing was peripheral blood. The source of these receptors is a middle-aged man with active or convalescent COVID-19. CDR3s include the opening cysteine and the closing phenylalanine or tryptophan. Fields, in order: V gene, D gene, clone size, J gene, CDR3 DNA, CDR3 protein. A D gene is named only where the DNA matches it firmly. Only part of the rows carry a size: once, few, many, or a class if the clone is expanded.

V: TRBV19
D: -
size: -
J: TRBJ1-5
DNA: TGTGCCAGTAGTATAGATCTTGGGGGCCAGGGCAATCAGCCCCAGCATTTT
CDR3: CASSIDLGGQGNQPQHF

V: TRBV21-1
D: -
size: once
J: TRBJ2-1
DNA: TGTGCCAGCAGCAACTCCCCGAAGAACGGGGGGGCATCCTACAATGAGCAGTTCTTC
CDR3: CASSNSPKNGGASYNEQFF

V: TRBV5-6
D: -
size: -
J: TRBJ2-5
DNA: TGTGCCAGCAGCTTGGCGGCGGGGTACCAAGAGACCCAGTACTTC
CDR3: CASSLAAGYQETQYF

V: TRBV27
D: TRBD2
size: -
J: TRBJ2-6
DNA: TGTGCCAGCAGTTTTAGGGGCCCCGGACTAGCTGCTGGGGCCAACGTCCTGACTTTC
CDR3: CASSFRGPGLAAGANVLTF

V: TRBV7-8
D: TRBD1
size: -
J: TRBJ2-5
DNA: TGTGCCAGCAGCCCTATATGGGACAGGGCCCAAGAGACCCAGTACTTC
CDR3: CASSPIWDRAQETQYF

V: TRBV4-1
D: -
size: -
J: TRBJ1-2
DNA: TGCGCCAGCAGCCCCTCTTCGGGGGAAAGAGTTGAAGGCTACACCTTC
CDR3: CASSPSSGERVEGYTF

V: TRBV5-1
D: TRBD1
size: -
J: TRBJ2-7
DNA: TGCGCCAGCAGCTTGGATGGACAGGGAACGGGGGAGCAGTACTTC
CDR3: CASSLDGQGTGEQYF

V: TRBV18
D: -
size: -
J: TRBJ1-2
DNA: TGTGCCAGCTCACCACAGAGGGATTATGGCTACACCTTC
CDR3: CASSPQRDYGYTF

V: TRBV2
D: TRBD2
size: -
J: TRBJ2-7
DNA: TGTGCCAGCAGTGCTACGACTAGCGGGGGTTACGAGCAGTACTTC
CDR3: CASSATTSGGYEQYF

V: TRBV2
D: -
size: -
J: TRBJ1-1
DNA: TGTGCCAGCAGCCCGACAGAAAACACTGAAGCTTTCTTT
CDR3: CASSPTENTEAFF

V: TRBV7-6
D: TRBD1
size: -
J: TRBJ1-4
DNA: TGTGCCAGCAGCTTAGCGGCAGGGGGCTGGACTAATGAAAAACTGTTTTTT
CDR3: CASSLAAGGWTNEKLFF

V: TRBV7-2
D: -
size: -
J: TRBJ2-7
DNA: TGTGCCAGCAGCTTAGCGAGAGTTCAGGGGGAGCAGTACTTC
CDR3: CASSLARVQGEQYF

V: TRBV6-5
D: -
size: once
J: TRBJ2-2
DNA: TGTGCCAGCGTAAGCAACACCGGGGAGCTGTTTTTT
CDR3: CASVSNTGELFF

V: TRBV9
D: -
size: -
J: TRBJ2-3
DNA: TGTGCCAGCCGTAGGCAGGGCCCTGCAGATACGCAGTATTTT
CDR3: CASRRQGPADTQYF

V: TRBV7-9
D: -
size: -
J: TRBJ1-2
DNA: TGTGCCAGCAGCTCAGGGGCGACTAACTATGGCTACACCTTC
CDR3: CASSSGATNYGYTF

V: TRBV18
D: TRBD1
size: -
J: TRBJ1-5
DNA: TGTGCCAGCTCCCGCGGACAGGGGATTGGGGTCAGCAATCAGCCCCAGCATTTT
CDR3: CASSRGQGIGVSNQPQHF

V: TRBV18
D: TRBD2
size: once
J: TRBJ2-3
DNA: TGTGCCAGCTCACCTACTAGCGGGGGCTACGGAACAGATACGCAGTATTTT
CDR3: CASSPTSGGYGTDTQYF

V: TRBV2
D: -
size: -
J: TRBJ1-5
DNA: TGTGCCAGCATGAGCGGCAATCAGCCCCAGCATTTT
CDR3: CASMSGNQPQHF

V: TRBV4-3
D: -
size: -
J: TRBJ1-1
DNA: TGCGCCAGCAGCCCAGACCGGGAAATGAACACTGAAGCTTTCTTT
CDR3: CASSPDREMNTEAFF

V: TRBV19
D: -
size: -
J: TRBJ1-5
DNA: TGTGCCAGTAGTCGCGGACAGTTACAAGATCAGCCCCAGCATTTT
CDR3: CASSRGQLQDQPQHF

V: TRBV7-9
D: TRBD1
size: -
J: TRBJ1-1
DNA: TGTGCCAGCAGAGCGGGACAGGGGGCTGAAGCTTTCTTT
CDR3: CASRAGQGAEAFF

V: TRBV14
D: -
size: -
J: TRBJ2-7
DNA: TGTGCCAGCAGCCAAGGGTCCGGTGGTTCCTACGAGCAGTACTTC
CDR3: CASSQGSGGSYEQYF

V: TRBV30
D: -
size: -
J: TRBJ2-5
DNA: TGTGCCTGGAGTGGTGGCAGCCAAGAGACCCAGTACTTC
CDR3: CAWSGGSQETQYF

V: TRBV10-3
D: -
size: once
J: TRBJ1-3
DNA: TGTGCCATCAGTGACGGAGGGACTGGTGGAAACACCATATATTTT
CDR3: CAISDGGTGGNTIYF

V: TRBV6-6
D: -
size: -
J: TRBJ1-2
DNA: TGTGCCAGCCTAAAACAGGCGGACTATGGCTACACCTTC
CDR3: CASLKQADYGYTF

V: TRBV25-1
D: TRBD2
size: -
J: TRBJ2-7
DNA: TGTGCCACTGCCCCGACGGGGGGGTCCTACGAGCAGTACTTC
CDR3: CATAPTGGSYEQYF

V: TRBV7-2
D: -
size: -
J: TRBJ1-6
DNA: TGTGCCAGCAGCTTAGGAGGGACTTTTAATTCACCCCTCCACTTT
CDR3: CASSLGGTFNSPLHF

V: TRBV5-6
D: TRBD1
size: -
J: TRBJ2-7
DNA: TGTGCCAGCAGCTTGGGGACAGGGGGCTGGGAGCAGTACTTC
CDR3: CASSLGTGGWEQYF

V: TRBV29-1
D: TRBD1
size: -
J: TRBJ1-2
DNA: TGCAGCGTTGGGGACAGTGGTCCAAGTGGCTACACCTTC
CDR3: CSVGDSGPSGYTF

V: TRBV7-9
D: -
size: few
J: TRBJ1-2
DNA: TGTGCCAGCAGCACTGCAGGGGTTTACTATGGCTACACCTTC
CDR3: CASSTAGVYYGYTF

V: TRBV18
D: -
size: -
J: TRBJ1-3
DNA: TGTGCCAGCTCACCACCAGGACAGATACACACCATATATTTT
CDR3: CASSPPGQIHTIYF

V: TRBV5-1
D: TRBD2
size: -
J: TRBJ2-5
DNA: TGCGCCAGCAGCTTGGGGTCAGCGGGGAAAGAGACCCAGTACTTC
CDR3: CASSLGSAGKETQYF

V: TRBV25-1
D: TRBD1
size: -
J: TRBJ1-3
DNA: TGTGCCAGCAGTGAATGGGACAGCCGAAACACCATATATTTT
CDR3: CASSEWDSRNTIYF

V: TRBV4-2
D: -
size: -
J: TRBJ2-3
DNA: TGTGCCAGCAGCCAAGATCCCTCCAGCGGAGGCACAGATACGCAGTATTTT
CDR3: CASSQDPSSGGTDTQYF

V: TRBV7-2
D: -
size: once
J: TRBJ2-1
DNA: TGTGCCAGCAGCATCGGTGTTGAGCAGTTCTTC
CDR3: CASSIGVEQFF

V: TRBV10-3
D: TRBD1
size: -
J: TRBJ1-6
DNA: TGTGCCATCAAAGGGGGCAGCTCCTATAATTCACCCCTCCACTTT
CDR3: CAIKGGSSYNSPLHF

V: TRBV5-1
D: TRBD1
size: -
J: TRBJ2-7
DNA: TGCGCCAGTAGACAGGGAACCAACGAGCAGTACTTC
CDR3: CASRQGTNEQYF